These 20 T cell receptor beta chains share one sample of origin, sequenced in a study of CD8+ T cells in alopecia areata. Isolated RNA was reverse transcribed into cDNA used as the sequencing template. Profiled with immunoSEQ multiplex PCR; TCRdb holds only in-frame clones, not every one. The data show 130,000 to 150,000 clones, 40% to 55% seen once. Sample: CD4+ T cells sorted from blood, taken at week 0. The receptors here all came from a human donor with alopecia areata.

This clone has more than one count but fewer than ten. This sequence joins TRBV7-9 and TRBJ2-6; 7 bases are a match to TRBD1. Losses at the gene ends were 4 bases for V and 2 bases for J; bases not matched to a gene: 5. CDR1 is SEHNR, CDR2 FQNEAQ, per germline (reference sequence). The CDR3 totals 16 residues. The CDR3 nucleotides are TGTGCCAGCAGCTCACGCACAGGGGCTGGGGCCAACGTCCTGACTTTC. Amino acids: CASSSRTGAGANVLTF.

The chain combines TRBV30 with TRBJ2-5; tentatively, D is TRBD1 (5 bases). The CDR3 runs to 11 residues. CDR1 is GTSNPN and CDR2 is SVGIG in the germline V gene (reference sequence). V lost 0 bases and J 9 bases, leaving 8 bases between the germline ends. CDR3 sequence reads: CAWSVDSAQYF. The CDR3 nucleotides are TGTGCCTGGAGTGTCGACAGCGCCCAGTACTTC.

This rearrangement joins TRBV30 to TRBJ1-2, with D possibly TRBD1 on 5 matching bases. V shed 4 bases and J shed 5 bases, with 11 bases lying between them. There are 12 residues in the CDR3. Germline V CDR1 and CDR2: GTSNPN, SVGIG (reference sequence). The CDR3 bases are TGTGCCTGGAAGACCCAGGGATATGGCTACACCTTC. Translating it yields CAWKTQGYGYTF.

The CDR3 coding sequence is TGTGCCAGCAGCGAGCAGCTGTATGGCTACACCTTC. It encodes CASSEQLYGYTF. This rearrangement joins TRBV6-6 to TRBJ1-2; D remains unclear. The CDR3 runs 12 residues. CDR1 and CDR2 (germline): MNHNY, SVGAGI (reference sequence). Trimming shortened V by 6 bases and J by 5 bases, and 10 bases separated the two germline ends.

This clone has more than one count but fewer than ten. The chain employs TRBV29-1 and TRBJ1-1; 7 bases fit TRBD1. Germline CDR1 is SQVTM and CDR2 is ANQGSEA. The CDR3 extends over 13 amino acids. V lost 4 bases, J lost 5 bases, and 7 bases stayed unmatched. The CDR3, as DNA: TGCAGCGTTGTGGACAGGACGATGACTGAAGCTTTCTTT. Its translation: CSVVDRTMTEAFF.

The DNA of the CDR3 is TGTGCCTGGAGTGTACGGGGTGGGAGTCGGGAGACCCAGTACTTC. Residues: CAWSVRGGSRETQYF. The chain links TRBV30 to TRBJ2-5; D is possibly TRBD2 (5 bases). Trimming left V 0 bases short and J 5 bases short, with 16 bases between. The CDR3 loop spans 15 amino acids. CDR1 GTSNPN and CDR2 SVGIG come from the germline V gene (reference sequence). Using reference TRBV30 and TRBJ2-5 for the parts outside the CDR3, the full variable domain is SQTIHQWPATLVQPVGSPLSLECTVEGTSNPNLYWYRQAAGRGLQLLFYSVGIGQISSEVPQNLSASRPQDRQFILSSKKLLLSDSGFYLCAWSVRGGSRETQYFGPGTRLLVL.

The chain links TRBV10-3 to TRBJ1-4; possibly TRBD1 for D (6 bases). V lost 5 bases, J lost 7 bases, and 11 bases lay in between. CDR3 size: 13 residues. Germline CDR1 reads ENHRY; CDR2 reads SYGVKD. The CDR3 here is CAISTGWAEKLFF. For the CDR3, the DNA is TGTGCCATCAGTACAGGGTGGGCTGAAAAACTGTTTTTT.

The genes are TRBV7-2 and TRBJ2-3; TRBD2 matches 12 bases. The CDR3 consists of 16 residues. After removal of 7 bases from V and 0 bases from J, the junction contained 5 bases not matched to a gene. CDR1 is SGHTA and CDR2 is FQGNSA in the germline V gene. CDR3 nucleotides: TGTGCCAGCAACCTAGCGGGAGGGCTTAGCACAGATACGCAGTATTTT. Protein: CASNLAGGLSTDTQYF.

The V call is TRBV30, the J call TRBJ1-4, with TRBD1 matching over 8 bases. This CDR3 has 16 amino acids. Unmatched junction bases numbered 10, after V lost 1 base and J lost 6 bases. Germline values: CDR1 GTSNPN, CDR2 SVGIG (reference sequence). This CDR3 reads CAWSGPSGQEYEKLFF. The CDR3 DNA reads TGTGCCTGGAGTGGACCATCGGGACAGGAGTATGAAAAACTGTTTTTT.

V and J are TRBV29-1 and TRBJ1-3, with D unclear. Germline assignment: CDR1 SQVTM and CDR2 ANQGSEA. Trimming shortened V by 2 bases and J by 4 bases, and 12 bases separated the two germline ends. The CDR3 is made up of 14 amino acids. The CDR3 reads CSVEFPHLGNTIYF. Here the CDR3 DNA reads TGCAGCGTTGAATTCCCGCATCTCGGAAACACCATATATTTT. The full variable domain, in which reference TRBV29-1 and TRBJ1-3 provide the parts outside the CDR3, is SAVISQKPSRDICQRGTSLTIQCQVDSQVTMMFWYRQQPGQSLTLIATANQGSEATYESGFVIDKFPISRPNLTFSTLTVSNMSPEDSSIYLCSVEFPHLGNTIYFGEGSWLTVV.

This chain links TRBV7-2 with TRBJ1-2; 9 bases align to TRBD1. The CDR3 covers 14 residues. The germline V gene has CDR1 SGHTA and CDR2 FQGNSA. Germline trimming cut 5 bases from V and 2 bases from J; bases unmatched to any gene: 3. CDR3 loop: CASSHGQGNYGYTF. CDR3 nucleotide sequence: TGTGCCAGCAGCCATGGACAGGGGAACTATGGCTACACCTTC.

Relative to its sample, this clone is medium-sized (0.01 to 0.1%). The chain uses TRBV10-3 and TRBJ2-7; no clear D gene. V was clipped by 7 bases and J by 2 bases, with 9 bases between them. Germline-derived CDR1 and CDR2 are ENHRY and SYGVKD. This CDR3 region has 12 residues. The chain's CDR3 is CAITDTTYEQYF. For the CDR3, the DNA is TGTGCCATCACCGATACTACCTACGAGCAGTACTTC.

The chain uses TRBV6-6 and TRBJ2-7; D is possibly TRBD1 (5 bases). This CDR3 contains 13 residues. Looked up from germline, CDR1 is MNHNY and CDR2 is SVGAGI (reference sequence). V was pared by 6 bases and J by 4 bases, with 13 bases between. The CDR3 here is CASSEGARYEQYF. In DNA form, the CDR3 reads TGTGCCAGCAGCGAAGGGGCCCGTTACGAGCAGTACTTC.

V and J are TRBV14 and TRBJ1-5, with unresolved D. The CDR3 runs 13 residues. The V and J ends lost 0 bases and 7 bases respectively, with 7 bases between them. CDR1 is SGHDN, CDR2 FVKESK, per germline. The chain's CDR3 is CASSQDSDQPQHF. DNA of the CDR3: TGTGCCAGCAGCCAAGATTCCGACCAGCCCCAGCATTTT.

The DNA of the CDR3 is TGTGCCAGCAGCGTAGATCAAGGGAGGGTCCTGACTTTC. Encoded protein: CASSVDQGRVLTF. V gene TRBV9 combines with J gene TRBJ2-6, with a possible D match to TRBD2 (6 bases). V was shortened by 0 bases and J by 13 bases, with 11 bases between the two germline ends. The CDR3 consists of 13 residues. Germline V gives CDR1 SGDLS, CDR2 YYNGEE.

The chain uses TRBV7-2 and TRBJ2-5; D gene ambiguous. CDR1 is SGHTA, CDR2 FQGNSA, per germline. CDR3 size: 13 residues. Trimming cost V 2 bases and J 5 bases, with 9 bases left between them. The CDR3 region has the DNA TGTGCCAGCAGCTTAAGGCCGGCGGAGACCCAGTACTTC. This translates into CASSLRPAETQYF.

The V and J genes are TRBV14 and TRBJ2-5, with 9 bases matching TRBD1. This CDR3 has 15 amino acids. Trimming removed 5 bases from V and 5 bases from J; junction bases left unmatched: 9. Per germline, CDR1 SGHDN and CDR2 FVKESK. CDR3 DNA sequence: TGTGCCAGCAGCTCTCGGACAGGGGCCGTTGAGACCCAGTACTTC. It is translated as CASSSRTGAVETQYF.

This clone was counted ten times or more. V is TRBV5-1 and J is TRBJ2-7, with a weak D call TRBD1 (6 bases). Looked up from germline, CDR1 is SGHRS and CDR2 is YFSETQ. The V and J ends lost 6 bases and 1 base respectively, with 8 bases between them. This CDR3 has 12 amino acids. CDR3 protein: CASNGQSYEQYF. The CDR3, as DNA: TGCGCCAGCAACGGACAGTCCTACGAGCAGTACTTC.

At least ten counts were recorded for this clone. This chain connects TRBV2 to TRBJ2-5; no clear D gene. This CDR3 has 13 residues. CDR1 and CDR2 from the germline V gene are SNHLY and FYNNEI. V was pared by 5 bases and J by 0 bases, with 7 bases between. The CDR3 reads CASSKEYQETQYF. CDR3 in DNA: TGTGCCAGCAGTAAAGAGTACCAAGAGACCCAGTACTTC. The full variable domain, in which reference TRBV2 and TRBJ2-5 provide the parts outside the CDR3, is EPEVTQTPSHQVTQMGQEVILRCVPISNHLYFYWYRQILGQKVEFLVSFYNNEISEKSEIFDDQFSVERPDGSNFTLKIRSTKLEDSAMYFCASSKEYQETQYFGPGTRLLVL.

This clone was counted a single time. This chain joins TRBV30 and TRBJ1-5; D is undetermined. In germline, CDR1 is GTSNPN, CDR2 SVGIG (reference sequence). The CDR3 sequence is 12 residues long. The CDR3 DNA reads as TGTGGGCTCTCTGGCCCCAATCAGCCCCAGCATTTT. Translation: CGLSGPNQPQHF. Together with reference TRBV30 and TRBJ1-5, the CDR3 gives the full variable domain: SQTIHQWPATLVQPVGSPLSLECTVEGTSNPNLYWYRQAAGRGLQLLFYSVGIGQISSEVPQNLSASRPQDRQFILSSKKLLLSDSGFYLCGLSGPNQPQHFGDGTRLSIL.